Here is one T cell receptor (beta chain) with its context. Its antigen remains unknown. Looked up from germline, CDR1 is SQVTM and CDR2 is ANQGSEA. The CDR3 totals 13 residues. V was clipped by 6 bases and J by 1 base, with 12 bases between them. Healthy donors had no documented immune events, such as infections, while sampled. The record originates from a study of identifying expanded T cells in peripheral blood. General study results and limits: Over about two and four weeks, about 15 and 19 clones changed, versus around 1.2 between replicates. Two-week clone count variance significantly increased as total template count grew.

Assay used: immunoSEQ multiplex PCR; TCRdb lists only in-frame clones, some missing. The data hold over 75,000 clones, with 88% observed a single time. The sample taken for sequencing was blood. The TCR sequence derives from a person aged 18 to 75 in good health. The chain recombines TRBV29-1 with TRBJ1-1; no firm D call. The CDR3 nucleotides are TGCAGCGTCTACCGCCCCCCGAACACTGAAGCTTTCTTT. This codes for CSVYRPPNTEAFF.